This T cell receptor beta chain was found in a study of control samples from healthy donors and cancer patients. Repertoires were generated with immunoSEQ multiplex PCR, while TCRdb's copy carries only in-frame clones and drops some. The sample lists 65,000 to 100,000 clones, around 87% occurring once. Germline V CDR1 and CDR2: SGHNT, YYREEE (reference sequence). The CDR3 sequence is 15 residues long. V lost 5 bases, J lost 1 base, and 15 bases lay in between. V usage is TRBV5-4 and J usage is TRBJ1-1; D may be TRBD1 (6 bases). The sequenced sample was blood. The clonotype comes from a man aged 50-60 years in good health. Here the CDR3 reads CASRGTLSGNTEAFF. The CDR3 coding sequence is TGTGCCAGCAGGGGGACATTAAGCGGGAACACTGAAGCTTTCTTT.